These 14 T cell receptor beta chains came from one sample sequenced in a study of identical twins. MiXCR was run by TCRdb on the 5' RACE reads, yielding one entry per CDR3 protein. This sample yields 1.5 million or so distinct CDR3 sequences, of which around 33% are seen a single time; about 0.3% belongs to the top ten. The sequenced sample was cord blood. All receptors come from a newborn girl in good health.

This clonotype has at least ten counts. V is TRBV12-3 or TRBV12-4 and J is TRBJ1-5; D is possibly TRBD1 (6 bases). The CDR3 is made up of 12 amino acids. Trimming removed 6 bases at V and 7 bases at J, with 10 bases between. The CDR3 region is CASSPRGQPQHF. CDR3 nucleotide sequence: TGTGCCAGCAGCCCAAGGGGGCAGCCCCAGCATTTT.

V and J are TRBV11-2 and TRBJ1-1, with D unclear. This CDR3 spans 14 amino acids. V was clipped by 10 bases and J by 3 bases, with 18 bases between them. The germline CDR1 and CDR2 sequences are SGHAT and FQNNGV. The CDR3 sequence: CATVPRAEDTEAFF. CDR3 sequence (DNA): TGTGCCACCGTCCCCCGGGCTGAGGACACTGAAGCTTTCTTT.

CDR3 in amino acids: CASSVVRQETQYF. CDR3 nucleotide sequence: TGTGCCAGCAGTGTTGTCAGACAAGAGACCCAGTACTTC. This sequence joins TRBV2 and TRBJ2-5; no definite D call. There are 13 residues in the CDR3. Trimming pared 4 bases from V and 2 bases from J, leaving 8 bases between. The germline V gene has CDR1 SNHLY and CDR2 FYNNEI.

The chain combines TRBV6-5 with TRBJ2-3; TRBD1 might be the D (6 bases). The CDR3 is 15 amino acids. Germline assignment: CDR1 MNHEY and CDR2 SVGAGI. The V end lost 2 bases, the J end lost 1 base, and 10 bases lay between the germline ends. The CDR3 region is CASSYGQRRTDTQYF. In DNA form, the CDR3 reads TGTGCCAGCAGTTACGGACAGCGACGCACAGATACGCAGTATTTT.

This sequence joins TRBV6-1 and TRBJ1-6; no clear D gene. Trimming removed 0 bases at V and 12 bases at J, with 6 bases between. The CDR3 covers 12 residues. CDR1 and CDR2 from the germline V gene are MNHNS and SASEGT. CDR3 nucleotide sequence: TGTGCCAGCAGTGAAGCCAACGGACCCCTCCACTTT. Its translation is CASSEANGPLHF.

A few counts support this clonotype. The gene calls are TRBV2 and TRBJ2-4, with TRBD1 matching over 8 bases. J lost 0 bases, V lost 6 bases, and 4 bases had no gene match. CDR1 is SNHLY and CDR2 is FYNNEI in the germline V gene. The CDR3 runs 15 residues. CDR3 sequence: CASRVQGGAKNIQYF. CDR3 sequence (DNA): TGTGCCAGCAGGGTACAGGGGGGAGCCAAAAACATTCAGTACTTC.

V is TRBV12-3 or TRBV12-4 and J is TRBJ2-7; 7 bases match TRBD2. V lost 5 bases, J lost 0 bases, and 10 bases stayed unmatched. This CDR3 region has 16 residues. CDR3 sequence: CASSLGGLAVSYEQYF. CDR3 nucleotide sequence: TGTGCCAGCAGTCTCGGCGGGCTAGCGGTCTCCTACGAGCAGTACTTC.

This rearrangement joins TRBV20-1 to TRBJ2-5; D may correspond to TRBD1 or TRBD2 (5 bases each). The CDR3 contains 14 residues. V was shortened by 6 bases and J by 1 base, with 15 bases between the two germline ends. The germline V gene encodes CDR1 DFQATT and CDR2 SNEGSKA (reference sequence). The CDR3 reads CSAQKGLAQETQYF. Written as DNA, the CDR3 is TGCAGTGCCCAAAAGGGGCTAGCCCAAGAGACCCAGTACTTC.

The rearrangement joins TRBV9 to TRBJ2-5, with TRBD2 identical over 10 bases. CDR1 SGDLS and CDR2 YYNGEE come from the germline V gene. The length of the CDR3 is 18 residues. V was clipped by 0 bases and J by 11 bases; unmatched bases: 19. CDR3 in DNA: TGTGCCAGCAGCGTAGGCCCTAGCGGGAGCCCCAGCTACAATGAGCAGTACTTC. This sequence encodes CASSVGPSGSPSYNEQYF.

This clonotype has a handful of counts. The chain employs TRBV2 and TRBJ2-3; 14 bases fit TRBD2. The V and J ends lost 9 bases and 5 bases, in that order; junction bases with no gene match: 1. The CDR3 loop spans 13 amino acids. CDR1 and CDR2 (germline): SNHLY, FYNNEI. The CDR3 region is CARGLAGEDTQYF. As DNA, the CDR3 is TGTGCCAGGGGACTAGCGGGAGAAGATACGCAGTATTTT.

This chain connects TRBV11-2 to TRBJ2-3; 10 bases are a match to TRBD2. This CDR3 is built from 22 residues. Trimming at V came to 1 base and at J to 3 bases, leaving 22 bases not matched to a gene. From germline, CDR1 is SGHAT and CDR2 FQNNGV. CDR3 sequence reads: CASSLVGLVVERGGSWTDTQYF. DNA of the CDR3: TGTGCCAGCAGCTTAGTGGGGCTGGTAGTAGAGCGGGGGGGCTCCTGGACAGATACGCAGTATTTT.

This chain connects TRBV12-3 or TRBV12-4 to TRBJ2-7; D is unclear. The CDR3 contains 15 residues. Trimming removed 7 bases from V and 0 bases from J, with 16 bases in between. The CDR3 spells CASNSAGPSSYEQYF. CDR3 sequence (DNA): TGTGCCAGCAATTCCGCCGGGCCGAGCTCCTACGAGCAGTACTTC.

The rearrangement uses TRBV14 and TRBJ1-6, with D perhaps TRBD1 (5 bases). The CDR3 is made up of 13 amino acids. Germline-derived CDR1 and CDR2 are SGHDN and FVKESK. The V end was cut by 2 bases, the J end by 10 bases, with 9 bases between. This CDR3 reads CASSQKGTSPLHF. Here the CDR3 DNA reads TGTGCCAGCAGCCAAAAGGGGACCTCACCCCTCCACTTT.

This clonotype was seen only a few times. This chain links TRBV9 with TRBJ2-1; 9 bases are a match to TRBD2. The CDR3 is 16 residues long. Per germline, CDR1 SGDLS and CDR2 YYNGEE. V lost 0 bases, J lost 3 bases, and 4 bases stayed unmatched. The CDR3 is CASSVVSGRFYNEQFF. CDR3 bases: TGTGCCAGCAGCGTAGTAAGCGGGAGGTTCTACAATGAGCAGTTCTTC.